Presented here are 9 T cell receptor beta chains from one specimen sequenced in a study of long-term antiretroviral therapy in people with HIV. Survey-level resolution applied to immunoSEQ assay v3.0. The assay was immunoSEQ multiplex PCR, and TCRdb's table has in-frame clones only and misses some. This sample yields tens of thousands of clones, of which about 90% are seen a single time; 5% to 6.5% belongs to the top ten. The sequencing used unsorted PBMCs, collected around 4.5 years after starting antiretroviral therapy. The receptor set was obtained from a man aged 25-45 years with HIV.

This chain joins TRBV7-2 and TRBJ2-1; D not resolved. Germline CDR1 is SGHTA and CDR2 is FQGNSA. The CDR3 runs 13 residues. The V and J ends lost 5 bases and 7 bases respectively, with 12 bases between them. CDR3 in DNA: TGTGCCAGCAGCGTTGGGATCGGTAATGAGCAGTTCTTC. Protein: CASSVGIGNEQFF.

The chain has TRBV7-8 and TRBJ2-3, with 11 nucleotides matching TRBD2. Losses at the gene ends were 2 bases for V and 2 bases for J; bases not matched to a gene: 6. The germline gives CDR1 SGHVS, CDR2 FQNEAQ. This CDR3 region has 17 residues. CDR3 protein: CASSLHSGRANTDTQYF. CDR3 in DNA: TGTGCCAGCAGCTTACATAGCGGGAGGGCAAACACAGATACGCAGTATTTT.

The V call is TRBV9, the J call TRBJ2-7, with 9 bases identical to TRBD1. The CDR3 contains 14 residues. With 0 bases clipped from V and 4 bases from J, the junction kept 2 bases outside the gene matches. The germline V gene has CDR1 SGDLS and CDR2 YYNGEE. The CDR3 coding sequence is TGTGCCAGCAGCGTAGAGGGACAGGGTTACGAGCAGTACTTC. Protein sequence: CASSVEGQGYEQYF.

This clone showed up just once. The gene calls are TRBV27 and TRBJ2-3; D remains ambiguous. The germline V and J ends were trimmed by 4 bases and 0 bases, with 8 bases remaining between them. This CDR3 region has 14 residues. Germline V lookup: CDR1 MNHEY, CDR2 SMNVEV (reference sequence). The CDR3 DNA is TGTGCCAGCAGTTACGGGCTGAGCACAGATACGCAGTATTTT. It is translated as CASSYGLSTDTQYF.

This clone occurred a few times. V and J are TRBV5-4 and TRBJ2-7; D unclear. This CDR3 comprises 14 residues. The V end was cut by 4 bases, the J end by 6 bases, with 17 bases between. From germline, CDR1 is SGHNT and CDR2 YYREEE (reference sequence). CDR3 residues: CASSRWSNFGEQYF. Written as DNA, the CDR3 is TGTGCCAGCAGCCGTTGGAGCAATTTTGGCGAGCAGTACTTC.

The rearrangement links TRBV18 to TRBJ2-5; D is unresolved. The CDR3 consists of 12 residues. V lost 3 bases to trimming and J lost 4 bases, with 6 bases between them. The V gene's germline CDR1 is KGHSH and CDR2 LQKENI. In nucleotides, the CDR3 is TGTGCCAGCTCACCGGCGAGAGAGACCCAGTACTTC. Protein: CASSPARETQYF.

The CDR3 nucleotides read TGTGCCAGTAGGCGACTAGCAGGGGACCGGGCAGATACGCAGTATTTT. It encodes CASRRLAGDRADTQYF. V gene TRBV19 combines with J gene TRBJ2-3; tentatively, D is TRBD2 (7 bases). From germline, CDR1 is LNHDA and CDR2 SQIVND (reference sequence). The CDR3 is 16 residues long. V was shortened by 6 bases and J by 4 bases, with 20 bases between the two germline ends.

This rearrangement joins TRBV29-1 to TRBJ2-3; tentatively, D is TRBD2 (6 bases). Germline CDR1 is SQVTM and CDR2 is ANQGSEA. V was cut by 3 bases and J by 2 bases, with 9 bases left in between. The CDR3 is 13 amino acids. The chain's CDR3 is CSVEGGDTDTQYF. Written as DNA, the CDR3 is TGCAGCGTTGAGGGCGGGGACACAGATACGCAGTATTTT.

This clone appeared once. The genes are TRBV4-2 and TRBJ1-1; no reliable D call. V dropped 1 base and J dropped 3 bases, with 15 bases sitting between them. The germline CDR1 and CDR2 sequences are LGHNA and YNFKEQ. The CDR3 extends over 16 amino acids. CDR3 bases: TGTGCCAGCAGCCAAGGACTTGAGACGCGATACACTGAAGCTTTCTTT. Encoded protein: CASSQGLETRYTEAFF.